This T cell receptor beta chain was captured by sequencing in a study of beta chain features in type 1 diabetes. General study findings and limits: Among patients with Type 1 diabetes, TCRB CDR3s were moderately but significantly shorter in every one of the four CD4+ subsets.

On this clone itself: The antigen remains unidentified.

The investigators reverse transcribed all of the isolated RNA, so they sequenced expressed TCRB transcripts. Clones were sequenced by immunoSEQ multiplex PCR, and TCRdb holds only the in-frame ones, with some missing. The table lists about 300,000 clones, 13% of them singletons. V shed 0 bases and J shed 11 bases, with 15 bases lying between them. Germline CDR1 is SGHDT and CDR2 is YYEEEE. The CDR3 extends over 13 amino acids. The gene calls are TRBV5-6 and TRBJ2-7, with D perhaps matching TRBD2 (6 bases). Sequencing used naive CD4+ T cells from blood. The TCR comes from a woman aged 18-29 years with type 1 diabetes. The CDR3 nucleotides are TGTGCCAGCAGCTTGGGGACTATCGATAGGAAGTACTTC. This sequence encodes CASSLGTIDRKYF.